The clone carrying this TCR beta chain was detected only once. Its antigen remains unidentified. The entry originates in a study of shared clonotypes between healthy human individuals. Study conclusions and caveats: When naive CD4 clonotypes were compared across a few donors, 4% to 5.5% were shared. Naive subsets tended to show greater estimated richness than memory subsets.

Once extracted for a subset, genomic DNA was divided evenly among several immunoSEQ plates. The data were produced by immunoSEQ multiplex PCR, yet TCRdb's version contains in-frame clones alone and is incomplete. The table includes more than 400,000 clones, 90% to 96% detected once. The study enrolled healthy HIV-negative adults without recent acute infections or vaccinations as donors. The sequence was obtained from a woman aged 25 to 45 in good health. The sample consisted of naive CD4+ T cells sorted from blood. Subset noted: CD45RA+ positively selected.

The CDR3 nucleotides are TGTGCCAGCAGTTTAACGGCAGGGAGCGGAACTGAAGCTTTCTTT. This encodes CASSLTAGSGTEAFF. The genes are TRBV28 and TRBJ1-1, with D possibly matching TRBD1 (5 bases). V shed 2 bases and J shed 5 bases, with 15 bases lying between them. The CDR3 has 15 amino acids. Germline lookup yields CDR1 MDHEN and CDR2 SYDVKM.